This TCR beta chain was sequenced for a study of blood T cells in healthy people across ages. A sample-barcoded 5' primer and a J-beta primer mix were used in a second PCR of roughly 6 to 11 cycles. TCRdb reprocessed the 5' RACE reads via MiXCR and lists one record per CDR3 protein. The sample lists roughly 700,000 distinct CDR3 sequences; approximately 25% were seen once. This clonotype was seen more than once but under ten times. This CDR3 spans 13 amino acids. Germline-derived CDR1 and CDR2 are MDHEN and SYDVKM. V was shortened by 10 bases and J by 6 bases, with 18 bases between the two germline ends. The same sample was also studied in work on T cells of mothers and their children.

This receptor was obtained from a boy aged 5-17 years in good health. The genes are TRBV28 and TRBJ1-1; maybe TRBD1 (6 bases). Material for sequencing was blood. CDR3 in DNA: TGTGCCATCCAAGTGCCAGGGGCTGCTGAAGCTTTCTTT. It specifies CAIQVPGAAEAFF. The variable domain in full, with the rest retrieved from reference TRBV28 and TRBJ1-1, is DVKVTQSSRYLVKRTGEKVFLECVQDMDHENMFWYRQDPGLGLRLIYFSYDVKMKEKGDIPEGYSVSREKKERFSLILESASTNQTSMYLCAIQVPGAAEAFFGQGTRLTVV.